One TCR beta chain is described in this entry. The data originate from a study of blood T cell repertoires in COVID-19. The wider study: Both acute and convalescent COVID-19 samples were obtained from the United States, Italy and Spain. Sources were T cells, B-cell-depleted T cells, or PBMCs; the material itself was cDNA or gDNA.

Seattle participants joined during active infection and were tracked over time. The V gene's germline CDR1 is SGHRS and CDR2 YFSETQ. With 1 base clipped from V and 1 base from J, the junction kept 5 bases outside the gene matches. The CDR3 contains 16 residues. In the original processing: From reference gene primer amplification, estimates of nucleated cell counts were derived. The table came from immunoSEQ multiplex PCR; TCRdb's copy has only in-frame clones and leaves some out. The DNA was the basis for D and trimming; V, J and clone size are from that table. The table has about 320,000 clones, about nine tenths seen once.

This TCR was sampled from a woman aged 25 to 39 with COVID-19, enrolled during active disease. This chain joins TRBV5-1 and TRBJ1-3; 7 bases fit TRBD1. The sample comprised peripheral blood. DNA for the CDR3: TGCGCCAGCAGCTTGATGGGACAGCCTTCTGGAAACACCATATATTTT. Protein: CASSLMGQPSGNTIYF.